The 16 T cell receptor beta chains presented below share a single source sample, sequenced in a study of Graves' ophthalmopathy and Graves' hyperthyroidism. Researchers took RNA transcripts and amplified TCR beta CDR3 regions from them. HTBI-primed RT-PCR formed the first round, and a multiplex PCR formed the second. TCRdb used MiXCR to reprocess the multiplex PCR reads, holding one entry per CDR3 protein. The sample includes under 800,000 distinct CDR3 sequences, over 20% of them seen just once. The sequenced sample consisted of peripheral blood. The receptors were sampled from a woman under 30 with stable Graves' hyperthyroidism. Some clones in this sample may be carry-over from other donors' samples.

V and J are TRBV6-5 and TRBJ2-2; the D gene is possibly TRBD1 (5 bases). The CDR3 totals 15 residues. Trimming stripped 0 bases from V and 3 bases from J, with 8 bases between. Germline V lookup: CDR1 MNHEY, CDR2 SVGAGI. CDR3 DNA sequence: TGTGCCAGCAGTTACTCCAGGGATTACACCGGGGAGCTGTTTTTT. Its translation is CASSYSRDYTGELFF.

Points on this clonotype: Possible read error: a much larger clone is one base away. This chain uses TRBV2 with TRBJ2-2; no definite D call. Germline V gene data show CDR1 as SNHLY and CDR2 as FYNNEI. The CDR3 runs 11 residues. CDR3 sequence (DNA): TGTTCCAGCAGGTCGGCCAGGGAGCTGTTTTTT. This sequence encodes CSSRSARELFF.

The rearrangement links TRBV7-2 to TRBJ2-6; D may be TRBD2 (6 bases). The ends were cut back, 2 bases at V and 2 bases at J, with 7 bases in the middle. CDR3 length: 15 residues. Germline V gene data show CDR1 as SGHTA and CDR2 as FQGNSA. The CDR3 region has the DNA TGTGCCAGCAGCTTAAGACTAGCTGGGGCCAACGTCCTGACTTTC. This gives the protein CASSLRLAGANVLTF.

There are many counts of this clonotype. The chain employs TRBV12-3 or TRBV12-4 and TRBJ1-1, with a weak D call TRBD1 (5 bases). Trimming cost V 2 bases and J 5 bases, with 12 bases left between them. This CDR3 spans 14 amino acids. CDR3: CASSLSGGRTEAFF. As DNA, the CDR3 is TGTGCCAGCAGTTTATCTGGGGGTAGGACTGAAGCTTTCTTT.

This clonotype was seen many times. The chain recombines TRBV12-3 or TRBV12-4 with TRBJ1-1; D gene uncertain. CDR3 length: 13 amino acids. V lost 8 bases and J 3 bases, leaving 13 bases between the germline ends. This CDR3 is CASHRTVDTEAFF. The DNA for the CDR3 is TGTGCCAGCCATAGAACCGTTGACACTGAAGCTTTCTTT.

The sample holds many counts of this clonotype. The CDR3 sequence: CSIDETGDTEAFF. CDR3 DNA sequence: TGCAGCATCGATGAGACAGGGGACACTGAAGCTTTCTTT. V and J are TRBV29-1 and TRBJ1-1; 8 positions agree with TRBD1. The CDR3 consists of 13 residues. Germline CDR1 SQVTM, CDR2 ANQGSEA. Trimming took 8 bases from V and 3 from J; bases not matched to a gene: 8.

This clonotype occurred many times. V and J are TRBV6-5 and TRBJ1-5, with D tentatively TRBD1 (5 bases). Trimming took 3 bases from V and 1 from J, leaving 16 bases between them. Germline CDR1 and CDR2: MNHEY and SVGAGI. The CDR3 loop spans 17 amino acids. The CDR3 nucleotides are TGTGCCAGCAGTTATGGAGGGGACGGACCGAGCAATCAGCCCCAGCATTTT. Encoded protein: CASSYGGDGPSNQPQHF.

This clonotype showed up many times. The V call is TRBV9, the J call TRBJ2-6; 8 nucleotides match TRBD1. Germline CDR1 SGDLS, CDR2 YYNGEE. J lost 0 bases, V lost 3 bases, and 5 bases had no gene match. The CDR3 contains 17 residues. CDR3 DNA sequence: TGTGCCAGCAGCGGACAGGGGCCAATCTCTGGGGCCAACGTCCTGACTTTC. Residues: CASSGQGPISGANVLTF.

A note on this clonotype: Since the CDR3 does not end with the conserved phenylalanine or tryptophan, this likely comes from a read error. This chain joins TRBV20-1 and TRBJ1-6; D uncertain. CDR1 DFQATT and CDR2 SNEGSKA come from the germline V gene (reference sequence). This CDR3 is built from 14 residues. With 6 bases removed from V and 7 bases from J, the gap between germline ends came to 16 bases. In DNA, the CDR3 is TGCAGTGCCAGACCGGGCCTCGGGAATTCACCCCTCCACCTT. Translating gives CSARPGLGNSPLHL.

This clonotype has ten or more counts. The chain employs TRBV6-1 and TRBJ1-1, with D perhaps matching TRBD1 (5 bases). Trimming shortened V by 3 bases and J by 6 bases, and 14 bases separated the two germline ends. The CDR3 covers 14 residues. From germline, CDR1 is MNHNS and CDR2 SASEGT. The CDR3 DNA follows: TGTGCCAGCAGTGAGTTCGGCAGGGCCTCTGAAGCTTTCTTT. As protein: CASSEFGRASEAFF.

The rearrangement joins TRBV7-8 to TRBJ2-3, with D unclear. Germline V gene data show CDR1 as SGHVS and CDR2 as FQNEAQ. The V gene lost 2 bases and the J gene lost 0 bases, with 6 bases spanning the gap. The CDR3 is 14 amino acids. The CDR3 region is CASSLRRSTDTQYF. CDR3 in DNA: TGTGCCAGCAGCTTACGGCGGAGCACAGATACGCAGTATTTT.

For this clonotype: Its ends do not fully match the called genes, so a read error is possible. The V call is TRBV6-5, the J call TRBJ2-7, with TRBD2 as a possible D gene (6 bases). This CDR3 spans 13 amino acids. Germline lookup yields CDR1 MNHEY and CDR2 SVGAGI. The CDR3 region has the DNA TGTGCCAGCAGTTACGGGACTGCGTACGGGCAGTACTTC. Its translation is CASSYGTAYGQYF.

This clonotype was seen only a few times. This chain connects TRBV28 to TRBJ1-6, with D tentatively TRBD1 (6 bases). Germline CDR1 MDHEN, CDR2 SYDVKM. CDR3 length: 13 residues. The V end lost 8 bases, the J end lost 6 bases, and 11 bases lay between the germline ends. The CDR3 sequence: CASRDTLNSPLHF. As DNA, the CDR3 is TGTGCCAGCCGGGACACTCTTAATTCACCCCTCCACTTT. The full variable domain, its missing parts supplied by reference TRBV28 and TRBJ1-6, is DVKVTQSSRYLVKRTGEKVFLECVQDMDHENMFWYRQDPGLGLRLIYFSYDVKMKEKGDIPEGYSVSREKKERFSLILESASTNQTSMYLCASRDTLNSPLHFGNGTRLTVT.

This clonotype was recorded many times. This sequence joins TRBV29-1 and TRBJ1-5, with 8 bases aligning to TRBD1. Germline loops: CDR1 SQVTM, CDR2 ANQGSEA. The V gene end was trimmed by 5 bases and the J gene end by 2 bases; junction bases not matched to a gene: 2. This CDR3 region has 13 residues. In DNA form, the CDR3 reads TGCAGCGTTCAGACAGGGGGCAATCAGCCCCAGCATTTT. Protein: CSVQTGGNQPQHF. Drawing the rest from reference TRBV29-1 and TRBJ1-5, the complete variable domain is SAVISQKPSRDICQRGTSLTIQCQVDSQVTMMFWYRQQPGQSLTLIATANQGSEATYESGFVIDKFPISRPNLTFSTLTVSNMSPEDSSIYLCSVQTGGNQPQHFGDGTRLSIL.

This clonotype was recorded at least ten times. The chain employs TRBV6-6 and TRBJ1-1; 7 bases agree with TRBD1. The germline V gene encodes CDR1 MNHNY and CDR2 SVGAGI (reference sequence). V lost 1 base to trimming and J lost 10 bases; unmatched junction nucleotides: 6. This CDR3 spans 13 amino acids. CDR3 sequence: CASSYYKQGLAFF. The DNA for the CDR3 is TGTGCCAGCAGTTACTACAAACAGGGGTTAGCTTTCTTT.

This clonotype was seen ten or more times. V usage is TRBV3-1 and J usage is TRBJ1-6; no reliable D call. Germline CDR1 reads LGHDT; CDR2 reads YNNKEL (reference sequence). The length of the CDR3 is 15 residues. V dropped 4 bases and J dropped 7 bases, with 14 bases sitting between them. The CDR3 DNA follows: TGTGCCAGCAGCCCCCTCCCTGGCCCCAATTCACCCCTCCACTTT. Amino acid sequence: CASSPLPGPNSPLHF.